These 2 T cell receptor beta chains were all obtained from the same sample, sequenced in a study of Ad26.COV2.S vaccination and SARS-CoV-2 variants (dated by TCRdb to about 2021). The library relied on the immunoSEQ multiplex PCR assay. The immuneACCESS repertoire file appears here via TCRdb, limited to in-frame rearrangements. These files lack a portion of the clones; in checked studies, under half of the deficit traces to unresolved V genes, and the cause of the others is not known. The sample profile shows about 350,000 clones; 75% to 90% of them were found once. Roughly 5% of the sample comes from the top ten. In the paper's terms, the treatment or condition label means: over 15 received Ad26.COV2.S at low or high dose, single or two shots; roughly five received placebo; per-sample allocation not given. For vaccine and placebo recipients, the sequenced repertoires came from samples collected on day 63 after the first injection.

Sequencing used peripheral blood, obtained in a trial of Ad26.COV2.S vaccine versus placebo. Receptors originate from a person aged 18-65 years who received the Ad26.COV2.S COVID-19 vaccine or a placebo.

The rearrangement links TRBV2 to TRBJ2-1; D is perhaps TRBD2 (6 bases). Trimming left V 3 bases short and J 10 bases short, with 10 bases between. The CDR3 loop spans 12 amino acids. Germline lookup yields CDR1 SNHLY and CDR2 FYNNEI. The chain's CDR3 is CASSDEGGEQFF. DNA for the CDR3: TGTGCCAGCAGTGATGAGGGAGGCGAGCAGTTCTTC. The whole variable domain, remainder taken from reference TRBV2 and TRBJ2-1, is EPEVTQTPSHQVTQMGQEVILRCVPISNHLYFYWYRQILGQKVEFLVSFYNNEISEKSEIFDDQFSVERPDGSNFTLKIRSTKLEDSAMYFCASSDEGGEQFFGPGTRLTVL.

This chain connects TRBV6-5 to TRBJ1-1, with D perhaps matching TRBD1 (5 bases). Germline CDR1 MNHEY, CDR2 SVGAGI. CDR3 size: 15 residues. Between the trimmed V and J ends, which lost 6 bases and 0 bases, there was a span of 14 bases. The CDR3 region is CASSREHLMNTEAFF. For the CDR3, the DNA is TGTGCCAGCAGCAGGGAGCATCTCATGAACACTGAAGCTTTCTTT.